This T cell receptor (beta chain) appears in the sequencing data of a study of cytomegalovirus exposure and HLA in healthy donors (dated by TCRdb to the late 2010s). About the investigation overall: According to a later analysis, the 120 or so validation repertoires were produced on the same platform as the 600 to 850 repertoires of the first cohort. The aim of the study was to test whether cataloging public T cell receptors could identify signatures of past pathogen exposure. Besides the first cohort of about 730 subjects, a separate validation cohort made up of 120 different subjects was used. The study combined high-throughput TCR immunosequencing, statistical association of individual TCRs with disease status, and machine learning to predict cytomegalovirus infection status. What the research found in general, with its limitations: The authors suggested that the approach could potentially be generalized to other disease states and immunological phenotypes. A later analysis had no HLA typing for the validation cohort, so co-occurrence there was scored across all 120 repertoires. The classifier was reported to diagnose cytomegalovirus status with high specificity and sensitivity in both the original and validation cohorts. In a later analysis, TCRs clustered in the first cohort were found to also tend to co-occur in the approximately 120 validation repertoires, with roughly 93% of cluster scores above 0. While some public TCRs were present in many individuals, most TCR sequences turned up only very rarely across donors. Three of the identified cytomegalovirus-associated TCR beta chains were confirmed in vitro to be specific for cytomegalovirus antigens. A total of some 180 TCR beta chains were listed by the study as associated with cytomegalovirus.

Turning to this clone: Its antigen target is currently unknown. Base qualities are not at hand, and no much larger clone is one base apart.

The CDR3, from cysteine to phenylalanine, totals 14 residues. Of all the DNA, just the CDR3 is kept, 42 bases in frame from base 1. Trimming removed 1 base from V and 4 bases from J, leaving 10 bases between the germline ends. CDR1 and CDR2 are drawn from the germline V gene: KGHSH, LQKENI. The receptor library was made with the immunoSEQ multiplex PCR assay. As for how the authors treated the data: A statistical classification framework was built to diagnose cytomegalovirus status from the catalog of TCR beta chain sequences. The source is immuneACCESS, and TCRdb retained only in-frame sequences with V and J called. Part of the clones is not carried over; for the studies checked, unresolved V genes explain less than half of this, and the remainder is unexplained. The D gene and trimming were derived from the DNA, and the V and J assignments and clone size from that table. This sample lists under 100,000 clones; 84% were detected once. The ten largest clones take up about 12% of the sample.

The donors were included in the validation cohort of roughly 120 subjects, a group kept apart from the approximately 670-subject first cohort. The source is a young woman in good health and CMV-seropositive. This sequence uses TRBV18 and TRBJ2-5; the D gene is not confidently resolved. The sample taken for sequencing was PBMCs. The CDR3: CASSPQSASETQYF. The DNA sequence is given as TGTGCCAGCTCACCACAGTCTGCGTCAGAGACCCAGTACTTC.